This T cell receptor (beta chain) was captured in a study of blood T cell repertoires in COVID-19 (dated by TCRdb to 2018 to 2020). In the study overall: The collaborator samples originated in the United States, Italy and Spain and spanned the acute and convalescent phases of COVID-19. Deeply sampled blood TCRbeta repertoires from subjects exposed to, actively infected with, or recovered from COVID-19 were included in the dataset. Sample metadata almost always included a de-identified subject ID, COVID-19 status, age in years and sex. HLA class I and class II types, where available, came from metadata supplied by the sample provider rather than from assay-based typing. Samples came from the ongoing ImmuneRACE study (first 160 participants) plus 1,254 subjects from 6 global collaborators. The repertoires were released in a freely available public database meant as a resource for research on the immune response to SARS-CoV-2. The prospective study material was composed of cDNA or gDNA derived from T cells, B-cell-depleted T cells, or PBMCs. Overall results and qualifications from the work: The quantity of clinical and demographic metadata differed by source and by participant and was supplied without curation.

Collaborating institutions collected whole blood in K2EDTA tubes following their own protocols. For TCRbeta analysis, collaborator samples were shipped as frozen whole blood, as isolated PBMCs, or as DNA extracted from either sample type. CDR1 and CDR2 (MNHEY, SMNVEV) derive from the germline V gene (reference sequence). V and J are trimmed by 4 bases and 9 bases, and the gene matches miss 5 bases of the junction. There are 14 amino acids in the CDR3, from cysteine to phenylalanine inclusive. The only DNA kept is the CDR3, 42 bases in frame from the first base. As for this clone: What antigen it recognizes has not been identified. No base qualities exist here, and no much larger clone lies one base off it.

The immunoSEQ Assay, a bias-controlled multiplex PCR, was used to amplify TCRbeta CDR3 regions from genomic DNA. The authors' analysis ran thus. Nucleated cell counts per sample were estimated from amplification of reference gene primers within the assay. Sequence reads were collapsed and filtered to measure the absolute abundance of every unique TCRbeta CDR3 rearrangement. For each sample, productive Simpson clonality was calculated by taking the square root of Simpson's diversity index across productive rearrangements. The source is immuneACCESS, and TCRdb retained only in-frame sequences with V and J called. Part of the clones is not carried over; for the studies checked, unresolved V genes explain less than half of this, and the remainder is unexplained. Clonal size and the V and J genes are those of that table, whereas D and trimming came from the DNA. Here the sample has 130,000 to 150,000 clones; around nine tenths occur a single time. The top ten constitute around 1.6% of the sample.

The sequence was obtained from a human donor in a cohort sampled during active COVID-19. The chain employs TRBV27 and TRBJ2-1; TRBD2 matches 11 bases in the middle. Sequencing used peripheral blood. The nucleotide sequence reads TGTGCCAGCAGTTGGGGACTAGCGGATCTTGAGCAGTTCTTC. It encodes CASSWGLADLEQFF.